The source of this T cell receptor beta chain is a study of human T cells and chemical hapten exposure. Background on the study: Patch tests put 0.01% DPC on the upper back, read at 6 days. Study-level points and caveats: Relative to controls, expanded TCRs formed significantly more large CDR3 similarity clusters.

A few counts support this clonotype. Its antigen is currently unknown. Time point meaning: patch test 3, about 24 weeks after DPC sensitization. The treatment is: therapeutic diphenylcyclopropenone sensitization with weekly scalp DPC. From the RACE reads, TCRdb called clonotypes with MiXCR, one entry per CDR3 protein. This sample yields about 170,000 distinct CDR3 sequences, of which about a quarter are seen a single time; approximately 2.3% belongs to the top ten. The CDR3 has 15 residues. Losses at the gene ends were 4 bases for V and 2 bases for J; bases not matched to a gene: 8. Germline V gene data show CDR1 as DFQATT and CDR2 as SNEGSKA (reference sequence).

Here the sequenced sample was whole blood, taken in connection with sensitization to the hapten diphenylcyclopropenone (DPC). The clonotype comes from a woman aged 18-29 years with alopecia areata. Some clones in this sample may be carry-over from other donors' samples. This rearrangement joins TRBV20-1 to TRBJ2-1, with 7 bases identical to TRBD2. The CDR3 sequence: CSATRREVPYNEQFF. CDR3 sequence (DNA): TGCAGTGCTACCCGTCGGGAGGTCCCCTACAATGAGCAGTTCTTC.